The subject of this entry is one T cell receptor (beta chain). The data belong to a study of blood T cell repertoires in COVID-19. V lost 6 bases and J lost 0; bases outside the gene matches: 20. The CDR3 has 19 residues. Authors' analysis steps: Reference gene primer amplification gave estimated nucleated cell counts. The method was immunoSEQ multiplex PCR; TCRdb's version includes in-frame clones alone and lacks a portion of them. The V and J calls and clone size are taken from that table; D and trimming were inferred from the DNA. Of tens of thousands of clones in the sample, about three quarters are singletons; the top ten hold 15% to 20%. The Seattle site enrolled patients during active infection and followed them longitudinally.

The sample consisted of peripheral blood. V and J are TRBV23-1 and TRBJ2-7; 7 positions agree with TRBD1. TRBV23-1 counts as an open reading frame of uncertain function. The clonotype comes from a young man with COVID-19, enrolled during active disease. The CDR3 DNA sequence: TGCGCCAGCAGGCCCCCCGGGACAGCCGACACCTCGAGCTCCTACGAGCAGTACTTC. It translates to CASRPPGTADTSSSYEQYF.